A selection of T cell receptor beta chains follows, all from one sample in a study of blood T cell repertoires in COVID-19. Only in-frame clones appear in the TCRdb table, and some are missing; sequencing was by immunoSEQ multiplex PCR. The sample shows 160,000 or so clones, about 86% of them seen only once. Input material: peripheral blood. Receptors originate from an older woman with COVID-19, enrolled during active disease. The CDR3 runs from the conserved cysteine through the conserved F or W. D genes are given only for firm matches. The size field is filled for only some rows; it gives once, few, many or a size class.

v_gene	abundance	d_gene	j_gene	CDR3aa
TRBV5-8	NA	TRBD1	TRBJ1-5	CASSYPGQGLNQPQHF
TRBV28	NA	NA	TRBJ1-5	CAIPGRGGNQPQHF
TRBV10-3	NA	NA	TRBJ2-3	CAISESPSGGSQDTQYF
TRBV28	once	TRBD1	TRBJ1-1	CASSRQGAVSEAFF
TRBV7-2	NA	TRBD1	TRBJ1-6	CASSRQGFPLHF
TRBV5-1	NA	NA	TRBJ1-4	CASSLAGGNGEKLFF
TRBV15	NA	TRBD1	TRBJ2-1	CATSRDSTGGVNEQFF
TRBV5-5	NA	NA	TRBJ2-3	CASSLQWGTTDTQYF
TRBV29-1	NA	TRBD2	TRBJ2-1	CSAGTSGVNEQFF
TRBV3-1/TRBV3-2	NA	TRBD1	TRBJ1-1	CASSLDRGGTEAFF
TRBV30	NA	NA	TRBJ1-3	CAWSHLIGNTIYF
TRBV7-7	once	NA	TRBJ2-1	CASSPGRRPWDEQFF
TRBV29-1	NA	NA	TRBJ2-5	CSVEVTGGRSETQYF
TRBV18	NA	NA	TRBJ2-2	CASSPTAGYANTGELFF
TRBV5-1	NA	TRBD1	TRBJ2-2	CASSFDRVGGELFF
TRBV29-1	NA	NA	TRBJ2-2	CSVGGSANTGELFF
TRBV12-3/TRBV12-4	NA	NA	TRBJ2-7	CASSHTTGFAQYF
TRBV18	NA	NA	TRBJ2-3	CASSPRRGLADTQYF